This T cell receptor (beta chain) was documented in a study of blood T cell repertoires in COVID-19. Overall study context: COVID-19 samples from acute and convalescent phases originated in the United States, Italy and Spain. Sources were T cells, B-cell-depleted T cells, or PBMCs; the material itself was cDNA or gDNA.

Assay used: immunoSEQ multiplex PCR; TCRdb lists only in-frame clones, some missing. The data show about 59,000 clones, 81% seen once. The CDR3 consists of 14 residues. The V gene's germline CDR1 is WSHSY and CDR2 SAAADI. Deletions cut 0 bases from V and 6 bases from J, with 11 bases between. This clonotype originated in a woman over 75 with active or convalescent COVID-19. This rearrangement joins TRBV10-2 to TRBJ1-2, with D unresolved. Sequenced material: peripheral blood. CDR3 in amino acids: CASSESGGANGYTF. The CDR3 DNA reads TGCGCCAGCAGTGAGTCGGGAGGAGCCAATGGCTACACCTTC.